The present TCR beta chain was sequenced within a study of cytomegalovirus exposure and HLA in healthy donors. The CDR3 sequence is 18 residues long. CDR1 MGHDK and CDR2 SYGVNS come from the germline V gene. V lost 4 bases to trimming and J lost 0 bases; unmatched junction nucleotides: 9. Assay used: immunoSEQ multiplex PCR; TCRdb lists only in-frame clones, some missing. The top ten clones hold almost 3% of a sample with 160,000 or so clones, 88% of them seen once. This sequence joins TRBV25-1 and TRBJ1-3, with 10 positions matching TRBD1. Sequencing was carried out using PBMCs. The receptor comes from a young man in good health and CMV-seronegative. CDR3: CASSGYKGQGTSGNTIYF. The CDR3 DNA sequence: TGTGCCAGCAGTGGATACAAGGGACAGGGGACCTCTGGAAACACCATATATTTT.